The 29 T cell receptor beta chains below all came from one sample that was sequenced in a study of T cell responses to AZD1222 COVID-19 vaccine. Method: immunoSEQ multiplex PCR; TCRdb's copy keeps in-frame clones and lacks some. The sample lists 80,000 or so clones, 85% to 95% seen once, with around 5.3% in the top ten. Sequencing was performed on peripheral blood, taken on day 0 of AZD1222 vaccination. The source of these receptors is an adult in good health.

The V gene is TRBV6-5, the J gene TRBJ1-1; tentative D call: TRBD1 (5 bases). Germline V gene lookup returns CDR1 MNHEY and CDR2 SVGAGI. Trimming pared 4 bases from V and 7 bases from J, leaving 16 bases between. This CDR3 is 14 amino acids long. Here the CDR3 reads CASSFQGGGNEAFF. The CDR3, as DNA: TGTGCCAGCAGTTTCCAGGGAGGAGGGAATGAAGCTTTCTTT.

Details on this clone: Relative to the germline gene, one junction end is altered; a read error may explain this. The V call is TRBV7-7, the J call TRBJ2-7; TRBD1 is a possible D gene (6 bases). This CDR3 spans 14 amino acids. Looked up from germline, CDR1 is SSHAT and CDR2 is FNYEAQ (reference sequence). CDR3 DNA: TGTGCTAGCAGCTTAGGTCGCAGGGGCGACGAGCAGTACTTC. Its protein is CASSLGRRGDEQYF.

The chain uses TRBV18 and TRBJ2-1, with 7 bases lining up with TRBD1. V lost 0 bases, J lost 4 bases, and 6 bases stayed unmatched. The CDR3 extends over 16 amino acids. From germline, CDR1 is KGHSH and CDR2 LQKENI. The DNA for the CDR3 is TGTGCCAGCTCACCACCGAAGGGGGCCTCGTACAATGAGCAGTTCTTC. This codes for CASSPPKGASYNEQFF.

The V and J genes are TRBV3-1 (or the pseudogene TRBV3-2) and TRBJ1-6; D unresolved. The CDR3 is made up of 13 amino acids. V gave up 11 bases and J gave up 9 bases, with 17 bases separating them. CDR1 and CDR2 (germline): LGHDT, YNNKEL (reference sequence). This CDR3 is CACTDRVGSPLHF. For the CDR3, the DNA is TGTGCCTGCACGGACCGGGTAGGTTCACCCCTCCACTTT.

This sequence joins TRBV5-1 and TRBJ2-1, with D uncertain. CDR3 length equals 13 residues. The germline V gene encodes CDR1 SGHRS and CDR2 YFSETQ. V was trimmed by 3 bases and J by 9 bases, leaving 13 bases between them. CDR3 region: CASSSTFGTEQFF. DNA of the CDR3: TGCGCCAGCAGCTCGACCTTTGGTACTGAGCAGTTCTTC.

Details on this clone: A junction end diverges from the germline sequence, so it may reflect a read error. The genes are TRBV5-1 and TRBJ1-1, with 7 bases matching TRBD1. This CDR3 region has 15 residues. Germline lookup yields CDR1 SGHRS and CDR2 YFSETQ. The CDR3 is CASSFFVTGNAEAFF. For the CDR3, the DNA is TGCGCCAGCAGCTTTTTCGTGACAGGGAACGCTGAAGCTTTCTTT.

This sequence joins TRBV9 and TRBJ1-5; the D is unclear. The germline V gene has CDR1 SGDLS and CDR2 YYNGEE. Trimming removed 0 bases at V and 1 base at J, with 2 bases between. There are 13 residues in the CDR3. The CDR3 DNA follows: TGTGCCAGCAGCGTAGGGAGCAATCAGCCCCAGCATTTT. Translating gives CASSVGSNQPQHF.

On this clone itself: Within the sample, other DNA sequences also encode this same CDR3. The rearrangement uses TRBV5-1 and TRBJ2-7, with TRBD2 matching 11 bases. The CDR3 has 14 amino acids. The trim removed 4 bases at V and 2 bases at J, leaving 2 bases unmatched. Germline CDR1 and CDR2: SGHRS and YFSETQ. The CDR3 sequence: CASSLSGGAYEQYF. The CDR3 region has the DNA TGCGCCAGCAGCCTTAGCGGGGGGGCCTACGAGCAGTACTTC.

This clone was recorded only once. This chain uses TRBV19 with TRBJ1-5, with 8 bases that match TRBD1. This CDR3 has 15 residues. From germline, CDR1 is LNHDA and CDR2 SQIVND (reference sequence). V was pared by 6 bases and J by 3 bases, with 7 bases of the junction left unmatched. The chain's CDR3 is CASRDRGPPNQPQHF. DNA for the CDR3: TGTGCCAGTAGAGACAGGGGACCTCCCAATCAGCCCCAGCATTTT.

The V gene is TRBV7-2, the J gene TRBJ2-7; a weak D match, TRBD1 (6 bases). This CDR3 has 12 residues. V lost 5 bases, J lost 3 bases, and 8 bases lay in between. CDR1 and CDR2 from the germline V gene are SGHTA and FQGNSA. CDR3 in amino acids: CASSTGLYEQYF. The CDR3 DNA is TGTGCCAGCAGCACAGGGCTCTACGAGCAGTACTTC.

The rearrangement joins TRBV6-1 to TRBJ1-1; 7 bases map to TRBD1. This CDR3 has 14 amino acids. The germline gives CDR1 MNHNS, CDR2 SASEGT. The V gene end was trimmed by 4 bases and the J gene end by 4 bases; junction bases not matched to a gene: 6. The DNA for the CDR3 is TGTGCCAGCAGTGTAGCCCAGGGGGGCACTGAAGCTTTCTTT. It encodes CASSVAQGGTEAFF.

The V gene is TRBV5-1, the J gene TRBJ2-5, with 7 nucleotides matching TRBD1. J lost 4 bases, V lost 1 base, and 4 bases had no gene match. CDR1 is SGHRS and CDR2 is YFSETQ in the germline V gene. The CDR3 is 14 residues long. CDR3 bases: TGCGCCAGCAGCTTGCCGAACAGGGGAGAGACCCAGTACTTC. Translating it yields CASSLPNRGETQYF.

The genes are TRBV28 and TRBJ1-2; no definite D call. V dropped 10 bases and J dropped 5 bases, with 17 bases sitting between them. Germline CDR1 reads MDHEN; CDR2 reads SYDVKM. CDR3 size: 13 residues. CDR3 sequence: CATIDGEGYGYTF. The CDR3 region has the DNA TGTGCCACAATAGACGGGGAGGGATATGGCTACACCTTC.

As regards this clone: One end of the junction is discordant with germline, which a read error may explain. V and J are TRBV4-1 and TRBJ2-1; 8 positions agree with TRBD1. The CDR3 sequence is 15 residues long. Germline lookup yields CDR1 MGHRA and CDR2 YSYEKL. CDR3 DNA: TGCGCCAGCAGCATCGGACAGGGCAATGGGAATGAACAGTTCTTC. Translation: CASSIGQGNGNEQFF.

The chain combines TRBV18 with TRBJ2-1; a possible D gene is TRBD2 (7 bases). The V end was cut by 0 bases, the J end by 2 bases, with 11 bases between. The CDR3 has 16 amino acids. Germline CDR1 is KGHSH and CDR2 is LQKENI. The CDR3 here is CASSPPGGGPYNEQFF. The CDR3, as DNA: TGTGCCAGCTCACCACCGGGCGGGGGCCCCTACAATGAGCAGTTCTTC.

CDR3 in DNA: TGCAGCGTTGAGAGGGGGACAGGCAACAATGAGCAGTTCTTC. Translating it yields CSVERGTGNNEQFF. The chain is built from TRBV29-1 and TRBJ2-1; 8 bases align to TRBD1. This CDR3 is 14 amino acids long. Germline CDR1 and CDR2: SQVTM and ANQGSEA. The junction had 6 bases not matched to a gene; V was cut back by 3 bases and J by 5 bases.

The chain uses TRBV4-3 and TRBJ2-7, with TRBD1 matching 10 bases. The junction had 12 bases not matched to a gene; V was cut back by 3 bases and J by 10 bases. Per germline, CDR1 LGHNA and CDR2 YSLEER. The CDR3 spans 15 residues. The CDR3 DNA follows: TGCGCCAGCAGCCAGGAAAGGACAGGGGGTCGATCTCAGTACTTC. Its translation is CASSQERTGGRSQYF.

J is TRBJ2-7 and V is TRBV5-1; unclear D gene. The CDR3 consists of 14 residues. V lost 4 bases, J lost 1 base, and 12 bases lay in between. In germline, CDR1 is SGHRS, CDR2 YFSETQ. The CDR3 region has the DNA TGCGCCAGCAGCCGGTCGGACGGATCCTACGAGCAGTACTTC. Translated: CASSRSDGSYEQYF.

CDR3 protein: CASSLATDTQYF. The CDR3 nucleotides are TGTGCCAGCAGCTTAGCGACAGATACGCAGTATTTT. The rearrangement links TRBV7-9 to TRBJ2-3; D gene unclear. Germline CDR1 is SEHNR and CDR2 is FQNEAQ (reference sequence). Trimming left V 0 bases short and J 3 bases short, with 1 base between. This CDR3 is built from 12 residues.

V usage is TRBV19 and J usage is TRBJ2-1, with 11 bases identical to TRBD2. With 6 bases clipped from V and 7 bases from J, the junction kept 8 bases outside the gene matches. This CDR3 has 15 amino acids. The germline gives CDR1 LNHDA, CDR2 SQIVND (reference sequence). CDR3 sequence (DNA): TGTGCCAGTAGCCTACCCCGACTAGCGGGGAATGAGCAGTTCTTC. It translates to CASSLPRLAGNEQFF.

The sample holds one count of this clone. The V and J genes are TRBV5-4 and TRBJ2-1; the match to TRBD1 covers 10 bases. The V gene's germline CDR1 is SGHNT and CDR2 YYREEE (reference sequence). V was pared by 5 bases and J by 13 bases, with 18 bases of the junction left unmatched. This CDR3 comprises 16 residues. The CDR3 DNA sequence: TGTGCCAGCAGTCGAGCTCCGGGACAGGGGTACGGATCCCAGTTCTTC. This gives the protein CASSRAPGQGYGSQFF.

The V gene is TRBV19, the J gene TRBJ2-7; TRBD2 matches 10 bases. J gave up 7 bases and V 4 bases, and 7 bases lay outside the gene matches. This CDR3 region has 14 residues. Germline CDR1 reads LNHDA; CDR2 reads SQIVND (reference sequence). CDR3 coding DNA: TGTGCCAGTAGTACCCTAGCGGGGGTCGCGGAGCAGTACTTC. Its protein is CASSTLAGVAEQYF.

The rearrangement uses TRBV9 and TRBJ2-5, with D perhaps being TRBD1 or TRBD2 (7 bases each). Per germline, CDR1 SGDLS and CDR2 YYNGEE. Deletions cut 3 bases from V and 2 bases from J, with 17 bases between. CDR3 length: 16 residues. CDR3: CASSALGRGRQETQYF. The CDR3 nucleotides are TGTGCCAGCAGCGCCTTGGGGAGGGGGCGGCAAGAGACCCAGTACTTC.

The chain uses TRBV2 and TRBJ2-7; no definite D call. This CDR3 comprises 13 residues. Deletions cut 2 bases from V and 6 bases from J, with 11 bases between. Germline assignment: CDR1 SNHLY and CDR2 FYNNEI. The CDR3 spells CASSEIGVGEQYF. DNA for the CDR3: TGTGCCAGCAGTGAAATTGGGGTCGGCGAGCAGTACTTC.

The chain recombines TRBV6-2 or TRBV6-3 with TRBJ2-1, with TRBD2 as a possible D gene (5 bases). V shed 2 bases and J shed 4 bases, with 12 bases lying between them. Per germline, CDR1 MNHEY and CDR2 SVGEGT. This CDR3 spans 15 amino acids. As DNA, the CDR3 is TGTGCCAGCAGTTACGAGGACTCTGCTTACAATGAGCAGTTCTTC. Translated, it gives CASSYEDSAYNEQFF.

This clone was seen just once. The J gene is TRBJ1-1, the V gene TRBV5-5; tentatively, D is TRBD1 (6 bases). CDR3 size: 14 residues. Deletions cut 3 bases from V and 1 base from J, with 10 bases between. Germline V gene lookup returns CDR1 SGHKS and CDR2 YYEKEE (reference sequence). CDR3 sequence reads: CASSWSTGNTEAFF. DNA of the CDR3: TGTGCCAGCAGCTGGTCGACAGGGAACACTGAAGCTTTCTTT.

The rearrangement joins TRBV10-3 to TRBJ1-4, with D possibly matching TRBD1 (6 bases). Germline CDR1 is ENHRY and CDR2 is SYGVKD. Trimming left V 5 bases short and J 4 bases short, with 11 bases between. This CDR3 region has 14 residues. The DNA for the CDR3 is TGTGCCATCAGTCAACAGGGATTTAATGAAAAACTGTTTTTT. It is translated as CAISQQGFNEKLFF.

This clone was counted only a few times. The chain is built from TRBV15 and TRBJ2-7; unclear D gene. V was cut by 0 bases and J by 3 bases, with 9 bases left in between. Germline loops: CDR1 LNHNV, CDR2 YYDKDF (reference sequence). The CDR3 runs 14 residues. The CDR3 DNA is TGTGCCACCAGCAGAGATTCAAACCTCTACGAGCAGTACTTC. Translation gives CATSRDSNLYEQYF.

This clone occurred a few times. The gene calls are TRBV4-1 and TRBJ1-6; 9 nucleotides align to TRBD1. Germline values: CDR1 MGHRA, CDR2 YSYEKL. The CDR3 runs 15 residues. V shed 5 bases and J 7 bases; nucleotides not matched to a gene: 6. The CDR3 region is CASSVGQGVNSPLHF. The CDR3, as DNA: TGCGCCAGCAGCGTGGGACAGGGTGTGAATTCACCCCTCCACTTT.